The 19 T cell receptor beta chains in this list originate from one sample, sequenced in a study of response to subunit inactivated influenza vaccine. MiXCR, applied by TCRdb to the RT-PCR reads, yields one record per CDR3 protein. The table includes about 190,000 distinct CDR3 sequences, around 14% detected once. The source was CD8+ T cells sorted from PBMCs, collected about 5 days after vaccination. These receptors were obtained from a man aged 50-60 years who received an inactivated influenza vaccine.

The chain uses TRBV6-2 or TRBV6-3 and TRBJ2-7; D gene uncertain. V lost 3 bases and J 6 bases, leaving 9 bases between the germline ends. CDR1 MNHEY and CDR2 SVGEGT come from the germline V gene. The CDR3 is 12 amino acids. The CDR3 DNA is TGTGCCAGCAGTTATACTGGGGTCGAGCAGTACTTC. It specifies CASSYTGVEQYF.

The sample holds a few counts of this clonotype. The chain is built from TRBV9 and TRBJ2-7; tentatively, D is TRBD2 (6 bases). This CDR3 region has 13 residues. Trimming stripped 4 bases from V and 6 bases from J, with 14 bases between. The germline gives CDR1 SGDLS, CDR2 YYNGEE. CDR3 residues: CASSPRSRGEQYF. The CDR3 DNA reads as TGTGCCAGCAGCCCCCGATCGCGGGGCGAGCAGTACTTC.

The chain recombines TRBV14 with TRBJ2-2; D perhaps matches TRBD2 (6 bases). CDR1 and CDR2 (germline): SGHDN, FVKESK. This CDR3 region has 16 residues. The V and J ends lost 4 bases and 3 bases respectively, with 15 bases between them. For the CDR3, the DNA is TGTGCCAGCAGCCCCCAGCGGGCCTGGGACACCGGGGAGCTGTTTTTT. Amino acids: CASSPQRAWDTGELFF.

The J gene is TRBJ2-1, the V gene TRBV28; 9 positions agree with TRBD2. This CDR3 has 16 residues. In germline, CDR1 is MDHEN, CDR2 SYDVKM. With 5 bases clipped from V and 1 base from J, the junction kept 6 bases outside the gene matches. The CDR3 sequence is CASSLIAGDSYNEQFF. The CDR3 region has the DNA TGTGCCAGCAGTCTAATAGCGGGAGATTCCTACAATGAGCAGTTCTTC.

This clonotype was seen a few times. The chain combines TRBV24-1 with TRBJ2-7, with 8 positions matching TRBD1. V trimming: 4 bases; J trimming: 7 bases; junction bases outside the gene matches: 8. The CDR3 has 14 residues. The germline V gene has CDR1 KGHDR and CDR2 SFDVKD. The CDR3 DNA is TGTGCCACCAGTGACCGTCCCGGGACAGGAGAGCAGTACTTC. Its translation: CATSDRPGTGEQYF.

The V and J genes are TRBV4-3 and TRBJ2-1; D not certain. Germline CDR1 LGHNA, CDR2 YSLEER. The CDR3 runs to 15 residues. V was pared by 0 bases and J by 4 bases, with 10 bases between. Here the CDR3 reads CASSQDSVRYNEQFF. CDR3 DNA sequence: TGCGCCAGCAGCCAAGACTCGGTACGGTACAATGAGCAGTTCTTC.

The rearrangement links TRBV14 to TRBJ2-7; 10 bases agree with TRBD1. The trim removed 3 bases at V and 3 bases at J, leaving 8 bases unmatched. This CDR3 is built from 16 residues. Germline CDR1 is SGHDN and CDR2 is FVKESK. The CDR3 DNA follows: TGTGCCAGCAGCCACTTCGGACAGGGGGTTATCTACGAGCAGTACTTC. Residues: CASSHFGQGVIYEQYF.

A word on this clonotype: The DNA is omitted, as the CDR3 cannot be located on it reliably, and the CDR3 follows TCRdb's listing. The chain recombines TRBV7-8 with TRBJ2-3; the table gives TRBD1 as D, unverified against the DNA. The CDR3 extends over 17 residues, inclusive of both ends. CDR1 is SGHVS and CDR2 is FQNEAQ in the germline V gene. CDR3 sequence: CASSLGVRTVVGGGAYF.

This clonotype was observed a handful of times. V gene TRBV13 combines with J gene TRBJ2-1; TRBD2 aligns across 14 bases. Germline assignment: CDR1 PRHDT and CDR2 FYEKMQ (reference sequence). CDR3 length: 18 residues. With 5 bases clipped from V and 0 bases from J, the junction kept 6 bases outside the gene matches. CDR3 protein: CASSRTSGRTTSYNEQFF. The CDR3 DNA is TGTGCCAGCAGCCGGACTAGCGGGAGGACCACCTCCTACAATGAGCAGTTCTTC.

Only a few counts were recorded for this clonotype. The V and J genes are TRBV12-3 or TRBV12-4 and TRBJ2-1; possible D gene TRBD2, 5 bases. The CDR3 consists of 13 residues. The ends were cut back, 5 bases at V and 7 bases at J, with 12 bases in the middle. The CDR3 spells CASSKVSGNEQFF. The CDR3 DNA sequence: TGTGCCAGCAGTAAGGTCTCGGGGAATGAGCAGTTCTTC.

Many counts were recorded for this clonotype. The rearrangement uses TRBV28 and TRBJ1-5; 9 nucleotides agree with TRBD1. The V gene's germline CDR1 is MDHEN and CDR2 SYDVKM. This CDR3 has 15 residues. V shed 6 bases and J 4 bases; nucleotides not matched to a gene: 7. The chain's CDR3 is CASRDGQGLNQPQHF. The CDR3 DNA follows: TGTGCCAGCAGAGACGGACAGGGGTTGAATCAGCCCCAGCATTTT. Filled out from reference TRBV28 and TRBJ1-5, the complete variable domain reads DVKVTQSSRYLVKRTGEKVFLECVQDMDHENMFWYRQDPGLGLRLIYFSYDVKMKEKGDIPEGYSVSREKKERFSLILESASTNQTSMYLCASRDGQGLNQPQHFGDGTRLSIL.

There are many counts of this clonotype. J is TRBJ2-5 and V is TRBV12-3 or TRBV12-4; TRBD2 might be the D (6 bases). The CDR3 sequence is 14 residues long. The V and J ends lost 1 base and 2 bases respectively, with 8 bases between them. CDR3 loop: CASSLDGGQETQYF. The CDR3 DNA reads as TGTGCCAGCAGTTTAGATGGAGGGCAAGAGACCCAGTACTTC.

J is TRBJ1-4 and V is TRBV12-3 or TRBV12-4; maybe TRBD1 (5 bases). This CDR3 has 13 amino acids. Trimming took off 6 bases at V and 5 bases at J, with 10 bases between the two ends. The CDR3 sequence is CASRKGLNEKLFF. CDR3 sequence (DNA): TGTGCCAGCAGGAAGGGACTAAATGAAAAACTGTTTTTT.

This sequence joins TRBV9 and TRBJ1-3, with D unresolved. The V end lost 0 bases, the J end lost 4 bases, and 14 bases lay between the germline ends. The CDR3 runs to 16 residues. Germline-derived CDR1 and CDR2 are SGDLS and YYNGEE. The CDR3 protein is CASSVAIKSSGNTIYF. DNA of the CDR3: TGTGCCAGCAGCGTAGCAATAAAGTCTTCGGGAAACACCATATATTTT.

J is TRBJ2-2 and V is TRBV6-5, with 16 bases aligning to TRBD2. Germline CDR1 and CDR2: MNHEY and SVGAGI. V shed 2 bases and J 6 bases; nucleotides not matched to a gene: 3. The CDR3 is 17 amino acids. The CDR3 DNA is TGTGCCAGCAGTTACGGGACTAGCGGGGGGGCCGCCGGGGAGCTGTTTTTT. Protein product: CASSYGTSGGAAGELFF.

This clonotype was counted at least ten times. The V call is TRBV9, the J call TRBJ2-7, with TRBD1 matching over 9 bases. CDR3 size: 15 residues. Trimming removed 3 bases from V and 5 bases from J; junction bases left unmatched: 9. Germline V gene sequence: CDR1 SGDLS, CDR2 YYNGEE. The CDR3 DNA reads TGTGCCAGCAGCGCGCGCGGGACAGGGCGTGACGAGCAGTACTTC. Protein product: CASSARGTGRDEQYF.

This chain uses TRBV11-1 with TRBJ2-3; TRBD1 is a possible D gene (5 bases). This CDR3 has 18 amino acids. Trimming took off 6 bases at V and 4 bases at J, with 26 bases between the two ends. Germline CDR1 and CDR2: SGHAT and FQDESV (reference sequence). CDR3 sequence reads: CASSRTPRTERGSDTQYF. DNA for the CDR3: TGTGCCAGCAGTCGAACCCCGCGGACCGAAAGGGGATCAGATACGCAGTATTTT.

Only a few counts were recorded for this clonotype. The chain has TRBV28 and TRBJ2-2; D could derive from TRBD1 or TRBD2 (5 bases each). V lost 6 bases and J lost 0, with 17 bases in between. This CDR3 spans 17 amino acids. Germline CDR1 reads MDHEN; CDR2 reads SYDVKM. The CDR3 bases are TGTGCCAGCAGGACTCGAGGGGTGAGCGCGAACACCGGGGAGCTGTTTTTT. Protein: CASRTRGVSANTGELFF. The complete variable domain, with remaining parts taken from reference TRBV28 and TRBJ2-2, reads DVKVTQSSRYLVKRTGEKVFLECVQDMDHENMFWYRQDPGLGLRLIYFSYDVKMKEKGDIPEGYSVSREKKERFSLILESASTNQTSMYLCASRTRGVSANTGELFFGEGSRLTVL.

This clonotype was detected a few times. The chain employs TRBV7-9 and TRBJ2-5; the D gene is possibly TRBD2 (5 bases). Deletions cut 1 base from V and 4 bases from J, with 13 bases between. This CDR3 comprises 15 residues. CDR1 is SEHNR and CDR2 is FQNEAQ in the germline V gene (reference sequence). CDR3 region: CASSLVVGEGETQYF. CDR3 coding DNA: TGTGCCAGCAGCTTAGTTGTCGGGGAAGGAGAGACCCAGTACTTC.